A single sample gave rise to the 11 T cell receptor beta chains below, sequenced in a study of T-cell memory formation after mild COVID-19. TCRdb re-called the 5' RACE reads with MiXCR, one entry per CDR3 protein. Of roughly 190,000 distinct CDR3 sequences listed, around 30% are singletons. The source material was PBMCs or a T cell subset sorted from them (not recorded which). These receptor sequences come from an adult woman who had mild COVID-19 (a few samples of this study predate the infection). Cell type and time point are not known.

CDR3 bases: TGTGCCATCAGTGAGCCCCCCCCGGGCACAGATACGCAGTATTTT. It encodes CAISEPPPGTDTQYF. The rearrangement uses TRBV10-3 and TRBJ2-3; D is unclear. The V end lost 2 bases, the J end lost 1 base, and 10 bases lay between the germline ends. Germline V CDR1 and CDR2: ENHRY, SYGVKD. The CDR3 covers 15 residues.

The V and J genes are TRBV6-5 and TRBJ1-1; TRBD1 agrees at 9 bases. CDR1 is MNHEY and CDR2 is SVGAGI in the germline V gene. After removal of 2 bases from V and 0 bases from J, the junction contained 4 bases not matched to a gene. CDR3 length: 16 residues. The CDR3 DNA is TGTGCCAGCAGTTACCCGGGACAGGGATTGAACACTGAAGCTTTCTTT. Protein sequence: CASSYPGQGLNTEAFF.

The V and J genes are TRBV5-4 and TRBJ1-2; D call uncertain. There are 14 residues in the CDR3. In germline, CDR1 is SGHNT, CDR2 YYREEE (reference sequence). Deletions cut 2 bases from V and 0 bases from J, with 8 bases between. CDR3 region: CASSFKGSNYGYTF. As DNA, the CDR3 is TGTGCCAGCAGCTTTAAGGGATCTAACTATGGCTACACCTTC.

This clonotype came up a few times. This CDR3 is CASSRPGTGVLAYEQYF. DNA for the CDR3: TGCGCCAGCAGCCGTCCCGGGACAGGGGTCCTCGCCTACGAGCAGTACTTC. This chain links TRBV5-1 with TRBJ2-7, with 10 bases matching TRBD1. V lost 4 bases to trimming and J lost 2 bases; unmatched junction nucleotides: 12. CDR1 is SGHRS, CDR2 YFSETQ, per germline. The CDR3 has 17 residues.

The V gene is TRBV5-1, the J gene TRBJ2-2; TRBD1 might be the D (5 bases). The CDR3 is made up of 15 amino acids. Trimming shortened V by 1 base and J by 4 bases, and 11 bases separated the two germline ends. Germline V gene lookup returns CDR1 SGHRS and CDR2 YFSETQ. The CDR3 loop is CASSLTQGITGELFF. The CDR3 DNA is TGCGCCAGCAGCTTGACTCAGGGAATCACCGGGGAGCTGTTTTTT. The variable domain in full, completed from reference TRBV5-1 and TRBJ2-2, reads KAGVTQTPRYLIKTRGQQVTLSCSPISGHRSVSWYQQTPGQGLQFLFEYFSETQRNKGNFPGRFSGRQFSNSRSEMNVSTLELGDSALYLCASSLTQGITGELFFGEGSRLTVL.

V is TRBV2 and J is TRBJ2-1, with D unresolved. This CDR3 has 13 amino acids. Deletions cut 2 bases from V and 4 bases from J, with 6 bases between. CDR1 and CDR2 (germline): SNHLY, FYNNEI. CDR3 protein: CASSEWGYNEQFF. The CDR3 nucleotides read TGTGCCAGCAGTGAATGGGGATACAATGAGCAGTTCTTC.

This clonotype was seen a few times. This chain joins TRBV20-1 and TRBJ2-3, with D possibly TRBD1 on 6 matching bases. V lost 3 bases to trimming and J lost 2 bases, with 15 bases between them. CDR1 and CDR2 (germline): DFQATT, SNEGSKA (reference sequence). The CDR3 is 15 amino acids. The CDR3 loop is CSARPGHSITDTQYF. The CDR3 nucleotides read TGCAGTGCTAGGCCGGGACACTCTATCACAGATACGCAGTATTTT.

The genes are TRBV6-5 and TRBJ1-1; TRBD1 agrees at 9 bases. This CDR3 is 14 amino acids long. Trimming at V came to 6 bases and at J to 6 bases, leaving 8 bases not matched to a gene. The germline gives CDR1 MNHEY, CDR2 SVGAGI. The CDR3 protein is CASRPRDRVSEAFF. The CDR3 nucleotides read TGTGCCAGCAGACCCCGGGACAGGGTCTCTGAAGCTTTCTTT.

The chain carries TRBV7-9 and TRBJ2-7, with 8 bases matching TRBD1. Germline V gene data show CDR1 as SEHNR and CDR2 as FQNEAQ (reference sequence). The V segment lost 1 base and the J segment 1 base; nucleotides outside the gene matches: 3. There are 15 residues in the CDR3. CDR3 in DNA: TGTGCCAGCAGCTTAGTTAGGACAGGGTCCTACGAGCAGTACTTC. Translating it yields CASSLVRTGSYEQYF.

A word on this clonotype: An end of the junction differs from the germline gene, which may be a read error. The chain uses TRBV7-9 and TRBJ1-1; 7 positions match TRBD1. The germline V gene encodes CDR1 SEHNR and CDR2 FQNEAQ (reference sequence). The CDR3 sequence is 15 residues long. The CDR3 loop is CASSLAGGERTESFF. The DNA for the CDR3 is TGTGCCAGCAGCTTAGCAGGGGGCGAGAGGACTGAATCTTTCTTT. Variable domain in full (rest from reference TRBV7-9 and TRBJ1-1): DTGVSQNPRHKITKRGQNVTFRCDPISEHNRLYWYRQTLGQGPEFLTYFQNEAQLEKSRLLSDRFSAERPKGSFSTLEIQRTEQGDSAMYLCASSLAGGERTESFFGQGTRLTVV.

The rearrangement links TRBV10-3 to TRBJ2-1; no reliable D call. Looked up from germline, CDR1 is ENHRY and CDR2 is SYGVKD. The CDR3 covers 13 residues. The V and J ends lost 2 bases and 6 bases respectively, with 8 bases between them. The CDR3 DNA reads TGTGCCATCAGTGAGGCCACTACCAATGAGCAGTTCTTC. As protein: CAISEATTNEQFF.